The 24 T cell receptor beta chains below come from one sample, sequenced in a study of T cell responses to AZD1222 COVID-19 vaccine. The data were produced by immunoSEQ multiplex PCR, yet TCRdb's version contains in-frame clones alone and is incomplete. The sample includes about 100,000 clones, about nine tenths of them seen just once. Material: peripheral blood, obtained on day 0 of AZD1222 vaccination. The receptors originated from an adult in good health.

This clone is a singleton in its sample. The chain carries TRBV14 and TRBJ2-5; 9 bases are shared with TRBD1. The CDR3 totals 16 residues. The junction had 16 bases not matched to a gene; V was cut back by 4 bases and J by 10 bases. Germline CDR1 is SGHDN and CDR2 is FVKESK. For the CDR3, the DNA is TGTGCCAGCAGCCGCCAGTTTACAGGGGGCTTGGAGGGCCAGTACTTC. It is translated as CASSRQFTGGLEGQYF.

The J gene is TRBJ1-5, the V gene TRBV12-3 or TRBV12-4; D might be TRBD1 (5 bases). This CDR3 is 12 amino acids long. V shed 6 bases and J shed 6 bases, with 9 bases lying between them. CDR3 in DNA: TGTGCCAGCAGCAGGGCAGGTCAGCCCCAGCATTTT. Amino acids: CASSRAGQPQHF.

In this sample, this clone turned up a few times. The chain is built from TRBV4-1 and TRBJ1-5; tentatively, D is TRBD1 (5 bases). Germline values: CDR1 MGHRA, CDR2 YSYEKL. The ends were cut back, 1 base at V and 7 bases at J, with 14 bases in the middle. The CDR3 totals 15 residues. CDR3 DNA: TGCGCCAGCAGCCAAGGGGCGGGGGGTCACCAGCCCCAGCATTTT. Amino acid sequence: CASSQGAGGHQPQHF.

V and J are TRBV28 and TRBJ2-1; D ambiguous. The germline V gene encodes CDR1 MDHEN and CDR2 SYDVKM. This CDR3 region has 11 residues. Trimming removed 6 bases from V and 8 bases from J, with 8 bases in between. The CDR3 coding sequence is TGTGCCAGCAGAGCCGGCTATGAGCAGTTCTTC. Its translation is CASRAGYEQFF.

This chain uses TRBV11-3 with TRBJ2-3; D call uncertain. V shed 1 base and J shed 4 bases, with 6 bases lying between them. The germline gives CDR1 SGHNT, CDR2 YENEEA. CDR3 size: 13 residues. CDR3 nucleotide sequence: TGTGCCAGCAGCTTAGCGTCCGCAGATACGCAGTATTTT. It encodes CASSLASADTQYF. Together with reference TRBV11-3 and TRBJ2-3, the CDR3 gives the full variable domain: EAGVVQSPRYKIIEKKQPVAFWCNPISGHNTLYWYLQNLGQGPELLIRYENEEAVDDSQLPKDRFSAERLKGVDSTLKIQPAELGDSAVYLCASSLASADTQYFGPGTRLTVL.

This sequence joins TRBV5-4 and TRBJ1-1, with D hard to call. The V end lost 4 bases, the J end lost 1 base, and 11 bases lay between the germline ends. There are 14 residues in the CDR3. The germline CDR1 and CDR2 sequences are SGHNT and YYREEE (reference sequence). This chain's CDR3 is CASSRTLGNTEAFF. The CDR3 bases are TGTGCCAGCAGCCGGACTTTGGGGAACACTGAAGCTTTCTTT.

In its sample, this clone was seen once. CDR3 DNA: TGCGCCAGCAGCGCTCGACAGGTAATCGGCGATACGCAGTATTTT. It is translated as CASSARQVIGDTQYF. The chain is built from TRBV4-1 and TRBJ2-3; D is perhaps TRBD1 (6 bases). Deletions cut 5 bases from V and 6 bases from J, with 18 bases between. This CDR3 has 15 amino acids. Germline loops: CDR1 MGHRA, CDR2 YSYEKL.

The chain joins TRBV28 to TRBJ1-5, with no clear D. From germline, CDR1 is MDHEN and CDR2 SYDVKM. This CDR3 contains 16 residues. The V gene lost 9 bases and the J gene lost 2 bases, with 20 bases spanning the gap. In DNA, the CDR3 is TGTGCCAGTGTACCAAATACTCTGCCCGGCAATCAGCCCCAGCATTTT. This encodes CASVPNTLPGNQPQHF.

The gene calls are TRBV6-1 and TRBJ2-5, with a weak D call TRBD1 (6 bases). Trimming stripped 1 base from V and 5 bases from J, with 11 bases between. This CDR3 has 14 residues. Germline V CDR1 and CDR2: MNHNS, SASEGT. In DNA form, the CDR3 reads TGTGCCAGCAGTGAAGGGGGGCCCAGGGAGACCCAGTACTTC. Its protein is CASSEGGPRETQYF.

V gene TRBV5-1 combines with J gene TRBJ2-5, with D perhaps matching TRBD2 (5 bases). Germline loops: CDR1 SGHRS, CDR2 YFSETQ. The germline V and J ends were trimmed by 4 bases and 4 bases, with 17 bases remaining between them. There are 15 residues in the CDR3. CDR3 nucleotide sequence: TGCGCCAGCAGCCCCGGACTCCCGTTGGGAGAGACCCAGTACTTC. Translated, it gives CASSPGLPLGETQYF.

The chain links TRBV4-2 to TRBJ2-3; the D is unclear. The CDR3 runs 14 residues. Trimming removed 3 bases at V and 2 bases at J, with 9 bases between. From germline, CDR1 is LGHNA and CDR2 YNFKEQ. CDR3 region: CASSQPGSTDTQYF. The CDR3 nucleotides read TGTGCCAGCAGCCAGCCAGGATCCACAGATACGCAGTATTTT.

This clone was detected only once. The V call is TRBV29-1, the J call TRBJ1-3, with D maybe TRBD1 (5 bases). The length of the CDR3 is 17 residues. The germline V and J ends were trimmed by 4 bases and 2 bases, with 21 bases remaining between them. CDR1 is SQVTM and CDR2 is ANQGSEA in the germline V gene. CDR3 DNA sequence: TGCAGCGTTGTGGTACCCCGTGGGGGAAATGCTGGAAACACCATATATTTT. Translated, it gives CSVVVPRGGNAGNTIYF.

This clone was picked up a small number of times. This chain uses TRBV9 with TRBJ2-3, with 9 bases aligning to TRBD2. V lost 0 bases, J lost 4 bases, and 9 bases stayed unmatched. The V gene's germline CDR1 is SGDLS and CDR2 YYNGEE. This CDR3 spans 17 amino acids. CDR3 sequence reads: CASSVGRPAGGADTQYF. The CDR3 nucleotides read TGTGCCAGCAGCGTAGGACGTCCGGCGGGGGGGGCAGATACGCAGTATTTT.

This chain links TRBV28 with TRBJ1-1; D is ambiguous. CDR1 is MDHEN and CDR2 is SYDVKM in the germline V gene. V was pared by 7 bases and J by 1 base, with 13 bases between. CDR3 size: 14 residues. Here the CDR3 DNA reads TGTGCCAGCATGCTAAGGGCGGAGAACACTGAAGCTTTCTTT. It codes for CASMLRAENTEAFF.

The chain employs TRBV7-9 and TRBJ1-1; D gene unclear. V was pared by 4 bases and J by 4 bases, with 7 bases between. The CDR3 is 12 residues long. Germline V gives CDR1 SEHNR, CDR2 FQNEAQ (reference sequence). The CDR3 DNA reads as TGTGCCAGCAGCTCCGACCTCACTGAAGCTTTCTTT. This encodes CASSSDLTEAFF. The full variable domain, rest sourced from reference TRBV7-9 and TRBJ1-1, is DTGVSQNPRHKITKRGQNVTFRCDPISEHNRLYWYRQTLGQGPEFLTYFQNEAQLEKSRLLSDRFSAERPKGSFSTLEIQRTEQGDSAMYLCASSSDLTEAFFGQGTRLTVV.

V usage is TRBV11-2 and J usage is TRBJ1-2, with no clear D. The CDR3 consists of 15 residues. Germline lookup yields CDR1 SGHAT and CDR2 FQNNGV. V was pared by 0 bases and J by 6 bases, with 14 bases between. CDR3 protein: CASSLESWAWDGYTF. CDR3 DNA sequence: TGTGCCAGCAGCTTAGAATCTTGGGCGTGGGATGGCTACACCTTC.

The V call is TRBV3-1 (or the pseudogene TRBV3-2), the J call TRBJ1-2, with a tentative D call TRBD1 (5 bases). With 4 bases removed from V and 3 bases from J, the gap between germline ends came to 12 bases. The CDR3 length is 14 residues. Germline assignment: CDR1 LGHDT and CDR2 YNNKEL (reference sequence). The CDR3, as DNA: TGTGCCAGCAGCCGCCGGGACGGAGACTATGGCTACACCTTC. Its translation: CASSRRDGDYGYTF.

The chain recombines TRBV27 with TRBJ1-2; no clear D. The germline CDR1 and CDR2 sequences are MNHEY and SMNVEV (reference sequence). V was clipped by 0 bases and J by 2 bases, with 10 bases between them. CDR3 size: 15 residues. This CDR3 reads CASSLSKKGNYGYTF. The CDR3 DNA reads TGTGCCAGCAGTTTATCGAAGAAAGGGAACTATGGCTACACCTTC.

V gene TRBV7-9 combines with J gene TRBJ1-2; 11 nucleotides match TRBD1. The V segment lost 2 bases and the J segment 3 bases; nucleotides outside the gene matches: 2. There are 15 residues in the CDR3. CDR1 is SEHNR, CDR2 FQNEAQ, per germline (reference sequence). The CDR3 bases are TGTGCCAGCAGCTTACCGGGACAGGGGGACTATGGCTACACCTTC. Translation: CASSLPGQGDYGYTF.

The V and J genes are TRBV11-3 and TRBJ2-3; D is ambiguous. The V end was cut by 5 bases, the J end by 2 bases, with 17 bases between. This CDR3 has 16 residues. Germline CDR1 is SGHNT and CDR2 is YENEEA. The CDR3 is CASSQGETLYTDTQYF. CDR3 bases: TGTGCCAGCAGCCAAGGAGAGACCTTGTACACAGATACGCAGTATTTT.

V usage is TRBV12-5 and J usage is TRBJ2-1; D is possibly TRBD1 (6 bases). The CDR3 spans 13 residues. Germline V gene sequence: CDR1 LGHNT, CDR2 FRNRAP. V was trimmed by 7 bases and J by 7 bases, leaving 14 bases between them. The chain's CDR3 is CASALGHRNEQFF. CDR3 bases: TGTGCTAGTGCCCTGGGACACAGAAATGAGCAGTTCTTC.

V usage is TRBV5-1 and J usage is TRBJ1-3; D is possibly TRBD1 (5 bases). The CDR3 covers 16 residues. Germline V lookup: CDR1 SGHRS, CDR2 YFSETQ. Trimming removed 4 bases from V and 0 bases from J, with 14 bases in between. CDR3 loop: CASSPSGGYSGNTIYF. Here the CDR3 DNA reads TGCGCCAGCAGCCCCTCCGGGGGTTACTCTGGAAACACCATATATTTT. The full variable domain, rest sourced from reference TRBV5-1 and TRBJ1-3, is KAGVTQTPRYLIKTRGQQVTLSCSPISGHRSVSWYQQTPGQGLQFLFEYFSETQRNKGNFPGRFSGRQFSNSRSEMNVSTLELGDSALYLCASSPSGGYSGNTIYFGEGSWLTVV.

This chain joins TRBV4-1 and TRBJ1-2; TRBD1 is a possible D gene (6 bases). With 4 bases removed from V and 0 bases from J, the gap between germline ends came to 24 bases. CDR1 is MGHRA and CDR2 is YSYEKL in the germline V gene. This CDR3 is built from 19 residues. CDR3 protein: CASSRDKDSALLANYGYTF. The CDR3, as DNA: TGCGCCAGCAGCCGGGACAAAGACAGTGCCCTATTAGCTAACTATGGCTACACCTTC.

The chain links TRBV6-5 to TRBJ1-1, with no clear D. Trimming took off 3 bases at V and 4 bases at J, with 15 bases between the two ends. Germline CDR1 MNHEY, CDR2 SVGAGI. This CDR3 is built from 15 residues. CDR3: CASSYLDRRGTEAFF. CDR3 coding DNA: TGTGCCAGCAGTTATTTGGACCGCCGGGGCACTGAAGCTTTCTTT.